These 23 T cell receptor beta chains were sequenced from one sample in a study of cytomegalovirus exposure and HLA in healthy donors. PCR amplification relied on 60 Vbeta primers (plus 13 Jbeta primers). Profiling relied on immunoSEQ multiplex PCR, and the TCRdb table lists in-frame clones only, not all of them. The repertoire holds 150,000 to 200,000 clones, with approximately 70% as singletons. The sequencing sample was made of PBMCs. These receptors all stem from a woman aged 40 to 50 in good health and CMV-seropositive.

V gene TRBV18 combines with J gene TRBJ1-1, with 8 bases matching TRBD1. Per the germline V gene, CDR1 is KGHSH and CDR2 is LQKENI. The CDR3 totals 14 residues. Trimming took 3 bases from V and 3 from J; bases not matched to a gene: 3. The CDR3 is CASSPDRADTEAFF. The CDR3, as DNA: TGTGCCAGCTCACCGGACAGGGCCGACACTGAAGCTTTCTTT.

This clone has just a few counts. This rearrangement joins TRBV6-5 to TRBJ1-5, with TRBD1 matching 9 bases. In germline, CDR1 is MNHEY, CDR2 SVGAGI. The CDR3 sequence is 15 residues long. The ends lost 6 bases at V and 4 bases at J; junction bases unmatched: 7. The CDR3 nucleotides read TGTGCCAGCAGACCGGGACAGGGAGAGAATCAGCCCCAGCATTTT. Amino acid sequence: CASRPGQGENQPQHF.

This clone was seen a single time. V gene TRBV10-1 combines with J gene TRBJ2-1, with TRBD2 matching 13 bases. CDR1 and CDR2 from the germline V gene are WNHNN and SYGVQD (reference sequence). After removal of 2 bases from V and 4 bases from J, the junction contained 11 bases not matched to a gene. The CDR3 totals 19 residues. The CDR3 protein is CASSELGLAGVPIYNEQFF. The CDR3 coding sequence is TGCGCCAGCAGTGAGCTAGGACTAGCGGGAGTTCCTATATACAATGAGCAGTTCTTC.

The rearrangement links TRBV6-6 to TRBJ2-1, with D unresolved. Trimming took 2 bases from V and 6 from J, leaving 8 bases between them. The V gene's germline CDR1 is MNHNY and CDR2 SVGAGI (reference sequence). The CDR3 sequence is 13 residues long. The CDR3 is CASSYTHGNEQFF. CDR3 nucleotide sequence: TGTGCCAGCAGTTACACGCACGGCAATGAGCAGTTCTTC.

This clone was detected only a few times. The chain employs TRBV15 and TRBJ2-5, with 7 bases that match TRBD1. The germline CDR1 and CDR2 sequences are LNHNV and YYDKDF (reference sequence). V lost 0 bases to trimming and J lost 5 bases; unmatched junction nucleotides: 9. This CDR3 contains 16 residues. CDR3 region: CATSRDRGQGRETQYF. In DNA form, the CDR3 reads TGTGCCACCAGCAGAGATAGGGGGCAGGGTCGGGAGACCCAGTACTTC.

This clone was picked up a small number of times. This chain uses TRBV7-2 with TRBJ2-7, with 7 bases identical to TRBD2. Germline loops: CDR1 SGHTA, CDR2 FQGNSA. This CDR3 has 14 amino acids. Trimming at V came to 1 base and at J to 5 bases, leaving 5 bases not matched to a gene. The CDR3 here is CASSLEAGTNEQYF. In DNA form, the CDR3 reads TGTGCCAGCAGCTTAGAAGCGGGAACGAACGAGCAGTACTTC.

CDR3 sequence (DNA): TGTGCCAGCAGCGCTCTTAGCGGGCGACAAGAGACCCAGTACTTC. This codes for CASSALSGRQETQYF. The gene calls are TRBV9 and TRBJ2-5; 7 bases match TRBD2. Looked up from germline, CDR1 is SGDLS and CDR2 is YYNGEE. Germline trimming cut 3 bases from V and 2 bases from J; bases unmatched to any gene: 7. CDR3 length: 15 residues.

The CDR3 loop is CASSQEGGRAYGYEQYF. Here the CDR3 DNA reads TGCGCCAGCAGCCAAGAGGGCGGGAGGGCCTATGGCTACGAGCAGTACTTC. J is TRBJ2-7 and V is TRBV4-3; 9 bases line up with TRBD2. The germline CDR1 and CDR2 sequences are LGHNA and YSLEER. V dropped 0 bases and J dropped 3; count of bases not matched to a gene: 9. CDR3 size: 17 residues.

This clone was seen a handful of times. The chain combines TRBV4-1 with TRBJ2-5, with 11 nucleotides matching TRBD2. This CDR3 is 17 amino acids long. Losses at the gene ends were 5 bases for V and 5 bases for J; bases not matched to a gene: 13. CDR1 and CDR2 from the germline V gene are MGHRA and YSYEKL. In DNA, the CDR3 is TGCGCCAGCAGCTCCAATAGCGGGGGGGATTTAGGGGAGACCCAGTACTTC. This gives the protein CASSSNSGGDLGETQYF.

The J gene is TRBJ2-5, the V gene TRBV5-8; the D gene is possibly TRBD2 (5 bases). Between the trimmed V and J ends, which lost 0 bases and 6 bases, there was a span of 9 bases. Germline loops: CDR1 SGHTS, CDR2 YDEGEE. The CDR3 length is 13 residues. CDR3 bases: TGTGCCAGCAGCTTGGTCGGGGTAAAGACCCAGTACTTC. Translated: CASSLVGVKTQYF.

This clone was seen only a few times. The CDR3 reads CASSRDRDSYEQYF. CDR3 DNA: TGTGCCAGTAGTCGGGACAGGGACTCCTACGAGCAGTACTTC. This rearrangement joins TRBV19 to TRBJ2-7; 9 bases match TRBD1. The V gene's germline CDR1 is LNHDA and CDR2 SQIVND (reference sequence). This CDR3 is built from 14 residues. The ends lost 5 bases at V and 0 bases at J; junction bases unmatched: 2.

This clone showed up just a few times. The chain joins TRBV12-5 to TRBJ2-7; 7 nucleotides align to TRBD1. The CDR3 runs to 18 residues. Losses at the gene ends were 2 bases for V and 2 bases for J; bases not matched to a gene: 15. The germline V gene encodes CDR1 LGHNT and CDR2 FRNRAP. CDR3 DNA: TGTGCTAGTGGTTTGCGACTTATGGGACAGAGTTCCGCCTACGAGCAGTACTTC. This gives the protein CASGLRLMGQSSAYEQYF.

V is TRBV10-2 and J is TRBJ1-2; 8 bases are shared with TRBD1. V was pared by 0 bases and J by 7 bases, with 4 bases of the junction left unmatched. The CDR3 runs to 14 residues. The germline gives CDR1 WSHSY, CDR2 SAAADI. CDR3 DNA: TGCGCCAGCAGTGAGTCGGACAGGGAAAGTGGCTACACCTTC. This translates into CASSESDRESGYTF.

This sequence joins TRBV28 and TRBJ2-7; 10 bases fit TRBD2. CDR3 length: 14 residues. Germline V gives CDR1 MDHEN, CDR2 SYDVKM. The V segment lost 8 bases and the J segment 4 bases; nucleotides outside the gene matches: 8. The CDR3 sequence: CASGRLAGDYEQYF. In nucleotides, the CDR3 is TGTGCCAGCGGCAGACTAGCGGGTGATTACGAGCAGTACTTC.

This clone turned up a few times. The chain employs TRBV6-6 and TRBJ1-5, with D uncertain. The CDR3 has 13 amino acids. V lost 6 bases and J 2 bases, leaving 8 bases between the germline ends. Germline loops: CDR1 MNHNY, CDR2 SVGAGI (reference sequence). The CDR3 protein is CASRPRGNQPQHF. In DNA form, the CDR3 reads TGTGCCAGCAGGCCGAGGGGCAATCAGCCCCAGCATTTT.

The rearrangement uses TRBV9 and TRBJ2-3; D call uncertain. CDR3 length: 15 amino acids. Germline V gene lookup returns CDR1 SGDLS and CDR2 YYNGEE. Trimming removed 0 bases at V and 2 bases at J, with 10 bases between. The CDR3 DNA sequence: TGTGCCAGCAGCGTAGTTAGCAGCCCCACAGATACGCAGTATTTT. Amino acid sequence: CASSVVSSPTDTQYF.

The chain carries TRBV2 and TRBJ2-3; TRBD2 matches 11 bases. Germline CDR1 reads SNHLY; CDR2 reads FYNNEI. The junction had 5 bases not matched to a gene; V was cut back by 3 bases and J by 6 bases. The CDR3 length is 15 residues. The CDR3 is CASSELAGGMDTQYF. The CDR3 nucleotides read TGTGCCAGCAGTGAGCTAGCGGGGGGAATGGATACGCAGTATTTT.

This clone was seen a few times. The J gene is TRBJ2-3, the V gene TRBV28; a possible D gene is TRBD1 (6 bases). Trimming cost V 8 bases and J 14 bases, with 20 bases left between them. Germline CDR1 and CDR2: MDHEN and SYDVKM. The CDR3 length is 12 residues. This chain's CDR3 is CASASQTGGAYF. The CDR3 coding sequence is TGTGCCAGCGCATCGCAGACAGGAGGCGCGTATTTT.

This chain links TRBV28 with TRBJ1-6; D remains unclear. CDR3 length: 13 amino acids. The germline gives CDR1 MDHEN, CDR2 SYDVKM. V shed 7 bases and J shed 8 bases, with 12 bases lying between them. CDR3 coding DNA: TGTGCCAGCACCTCCGGACTTTATTCACCCCTCCACTTT. It codes for CASTSGLYSPLHF.

The rearrangement joins TRBV9 to TRBJ1-1, with TRBD1 matching 9 bases. Germline V gives CDR1 SGDLS, CDR2 YYNGEE. The CDR3 is 15 amino acids. The V segment lost 6 bases and the J segment 2 bases; nucleotides outside the gene matches: 8. CDR3 sequence reads: CASIPRTGDNTEAFF. The CDR3 DNA is TGTGCCAGCATTCCTCGGACAGGGGACAACACTGAAGCTTTCTTT.

This clone came up a few times. This sequence joins TRBV18 and TRBJ1-1; no reliable D call. Germline V lookup: CDR1 KGHSH, CDR2 LQKENI. Trimming cost V 4 bases and J 4 bases, with 19 bases left between them. This CDR3 region has 16 residues. DNA for the CDR3: TGTGCCAGCTCACAAACTAATGGGGATGGGAGCACTGAAGCTTTCTTT. It yields the protein CASSQTNGDGSTEAFF.

V usage is TRBV6-5 and J usage is TRBJ1-2, with D tentatively TRBD1 (6 bases). Germline V gene lookup returns CDR1 MNHEY and CDR2 SVGAGI. CDR3 size: 12 residues. V was clipped by 6 bases and J by 4 bases, with 9 bases between them. The CDR3, as DNA: TGTGCCAGCAGGGGGGCGGGCTATGGCTACACCTTC. It is translated as CASRGAGYGYTF.

V usage is TRBV7-3 and J usage is TRBJ2-1, with 13 positions matching TRBD2. Trimming at V came to 4 bases and at J to 5 bases, leaving 2 bases not matched to a gene. The CDR3 consists of 15 residues. Germline V CDR1 and CDR2: SGHTA, FQGTGA. The CDR3: CASSSGLAGDNEQFF. CDR3 sequence (DNA): TGTGCCAGCAGCTCCGGACTAGCGGGAGACAATGAGCAGTTCTTC.